Following are 5 T cell receptor beta chains from one sample sequenced in a study of shared clonotypes between healthy human individuals. This table comes from immunoSEQ multiplex PCR, and its TCRdb copy is limited to in-frame clones, with some not included. The sample has about 1.5 million clones; around 95% are singletons. Input material: naive CD4+ T cells sorted from blood. Subset reported: CD45RA+ positively selected. The source of these receptors is a man aged 30-40 years in good health.

Worth noting for this clone: The same CDR3 is also encoded by other DNA sequences in this sample. The rearrangement links TRBV7-9 to TRBJ1-5, with D possibly matching TRBD1 (5 bases). The CDR3 has 14 residues. The germline V gene encodes CDR1 SEHNR and CDR2 FQNEAQ (reference sequence). V was clipped by 5 bases and J by 1 base, with 9 bases between them. CDR3 amino acids: CASSLRDSNQPQHF. Here the CDR3 DNA reads TGTGCCAGCAGCCTGAGGGACAGCAATCAGCCCCAGCATTTT.

Comments on this clone: This same CDR3 is encoded by further DNA sequences in the sample. The CDR3 coding sequence is TGCGCCAGCAGCTTAGGGACAGGGAACACCGGGGAGCTGTTTTTT. Protein: CASSLGTGNTGELFF. V is TRBV5-1 and J is TRBJ2-2; 8 nucleotides match TRBD1. The germline V gene has CDR1 SGHRS and CDR2 YFSETQ. CDR3 size: 15 residues. The J segment lost 1 base and the V segment lost 2 bases, leaving 1 base of the junction unmatched.

J is TRBJ2-5 and V is TRBV5-4; possible D gene TRBD1, 6 bases. The germline CDR1 and CDR2 sequences are SGHNT and YYREEE (reference sequence). V gave up 1 base and J gave up 2 bases, with 12 bases separating them. The length of the CDR3 is 15 residues. The CDR3 spells CASSLSMGAQETQYF. The CDR3 DNA follows: TGTGCCAGCAGCTTGAGTATGGGGGCGCAAGAGACCCAGTACTTC.

This clone appeared a single time. The V call is TRBV5-6, the J call TRBJ2-2; unclear D gene. Germline V lookup: CDR1 SGHDT, CDR2 YYEEEE. This CDR3 contains 15 residues. The V end was cut by 4 bases, the J end by 0 bases, with 10 bases between. Here the CDR3 DNA reads TGTGCCAGCAGCGCGCTCACGTCGAACACCGGGGAGCTGTTTTTT. Translating it yields CASSALTSNTGELFF.

V and J are TRBV28 and TRBJ2-1; possibly TRBD2 for D (6 bases). This CDR3 region has 15 residues. Per the germline V gene, CDR1 is MDHEN and CDR2 is SYDVKM. Trimming pared 6 bases from V and 2 bases from J, leaving 14 bases between. CDR3 in amino acids: CASSLPGDAYNEQFF. CDR3 in DNA: TGTGCCAGCAGCCTCCCGGGGGATGCCTACAATGAGCAGTTCTTC.